Listed below are T cell receptor beta chains from one sample, sequenced in a study of blood T cell repertoires in COVID-19. Sequencing was performed with immunoSEQ multiplex PCR; in TCRdb, only in-frame clones are kept and a portion is missing. The sample yields a few hundred thousand clones, around nine tenths seen once. Material for sequencing was PBMCs or T cells enriched from blood (not recorded which). The source is a woman aged 55-70 years who had recovered from COVID-19. The CDR3 runs from the conserved cysteine through the conserved F or W. The D gene is left open where the match is weak. The listing skips clone size in some rows; elsewhere it reads once, few, many or a size class.

clone size: NA; V gene: TRBV27; J gene: TRBJ1-2; CDR3 length: 17; D gene: TRBD1; CDR3 protein: CASSLFSSPQGARGYTF; CDR3 DNA: TGTGCCAGCAGTTTATTCTCAAGCCCACAGGGGGCGCGTGGCTACACCTTC
clone size: NA; V gene: TRBV13; J gene: TRBJ1-4; CDR3 length: 14; D gene: NA; CDR3 protein: CASSLAQENEKLFF; CDR3 DNA: TGTGCCAGCAGCTTAGCGCAGGAAAATGAAAAACTGTTTTTT
clone size: few; V gene: TRBV7-2; J gene: TRBJ2-1; CDR3 length: 18; D gene: NA; CDR3 protein: CASSLSPPAGGSYNEQFF; CDR3 DNA: TGTGCCAGCAGCTTATCCCCCCCGGCAGGGGGGTCCTACAATGAGCAGTTCTTC
clone size: NA; V gene: TRBV3-1/TRBV3-2; J gene: TRBJ1-2; CDR3 length: 15; D gene: NA; CDR3 protein: CASSQDFTGLYGYTF; CDR3 DNA: TGTGCCAGCAGCCAAGATTTCACAGGCCTCTATGGCTACACCTTC
clone size: NA; V gene: TRBV28; J gene: TRBJ1-6; CDR3 length: 15; D gene: NA; CDR3 protein: CASSPPAGDNSPLHF; CDR3 DNA: TGTGCCAGCAGTCCCCCGGCGGGAGATAATTCACCCCTCCACTTT
clone size: NA; V gene: TRBV7-9; J gene: TRBJ1-2; CDR3 length: 14; D gene: TRBD1; CDR3 protein: CASSKRDRVRGYTF; CDR3 DNA: TGTGCCAGCAGCAAACGGGACAGGGTGCGTGGCTACACCTTC
clone size: NA; V gene: TRBV10-2; J gene: TRBJ2-1; CDR3 length: 15; D gene: TRBD2; CDR3 protein: CASSSQLAGKNEQFF; CDR3 DNA: TGCGCCAGCAGCAGTCAACTAGCGGGGAAAAATGAGCAGTTCTTC
clone size: NA; V gene: TRBV7-2; J gene: TRBJ1-1; CDR3 length: 15; D gene: NA; CDR3 protein: CASSLALMGGTEAFF; CDR3 DNA: TGTGCCAGCAGCTTAGCGCTAATGGGGGGCACTGAAGCTTTCTTT
clone size: NA; V gene: TRBV6-4; J gene: TRBJ2-2; CDR3 length: 15; D gene: NA; CDR3 protein: CASSTQGTNTGELFF; CDR3 DNA: TGTGCCAGCAGTACCCAGGGGACGAACACCGGGGAGCTGTTTTTT
clone size: NA; V gene: TRBV6-5; J gene: TRBJ2-1; CDR3 length: 13; D gene: NA; CDR3 protein: CASSSYAGNEQFF; CDR3 DNA: TGTGCCAGCAGTTCCTACGCCGGGAATGAGCAGTTCTTC
clone size: NA; V gene: TRBV18; J gene: TRBJ1-1; CDR3 length: 15; D gene: TRBD1; CDR3 protein: CASSQLGQGRTEAFF; CDR3 DNA: TGTGCCAGCTCACAACTGGGACAGGGACGAACTGAAGCTTTCTTT
clone size: NA; V gene: TRBV7-9; J gene: TRBJ2-4; CDR3 length: 14; D gene: TRBD1; CDR3 protein: CASSQKTGGNIQYF; CDR3 DNA: TGTGCCAGCAGTCAGAAGACAGGGGGAAACATTCAGTACTTC
clone size: NA; V gene: TRBV6-5; J gene: TRBJ2-1; CDR3 length: 15; D gene: TRBD2; CDR3 protein: CASRQLAGGINEQFF; CDR3 DNA: TGTGCCAGCAGACAACTAGCGGGGGGTATCAATGAGCAGTTCTTC
clone size: NA; V gene: TRBV7-6; J gene: TRBJ2-2; CDR3 length: 15; D gene: TRBD1; CDR3 protein: CASSPRTGNTGELFF; CDR3 DNA: TGTGCCAGCAGCCCACGGACAGGGAACACCGGGGAGCTGTTTTTT